Below, 21 T cell receptor beta chains from the same sample are listed, as sequenced in a study of cytomegalovirus exposure and HLA in healthy donors. This PCR relied on a set of 60 Vbeta primers and 13 Jbeta primers. The assay was immunoSEQ multiplex PCR, and TCRdb's table has in-frame clones only and misses some. The table lists under 150,000 clones, over 60% of them singletons. Sample: PBMCs. All receptors come from a man younger than 35 in good health and CMV-seropositive.

This clone has just one count. CDR3 nucleotides: TGCGCCAGCAGCCTGGAGGCCGGGACAGGGGGTTACTGTGGCTACACCTTC. It encodes CASSLEAGTGGYCGYTF. This rearrangement joins TRBV5-1 to TRBJ1-2; 11 bases line up with TRBD1. The length of the CDR3 is 17 residues. V lost 4 bases and J lost 7; bases outside the gene matches: 15. The germline CDR1 and CDR2 sequences are SGHRS and YFSETQ. Drawing the rest from reference TRBV5-1 and TRBJ1-2, the complete variable domain is KAGVTQTPRYLIKTRGQQVTLSCSPISGHRSVSWYQQTPGQGLQFLFEYFSETQRNKGNFPGRFSGRQFSNSRSEMNVSTLELGDSALYLCASSLEAGTGGYCGYTFGSGTRLTVV.

This chain links TRBV21-1 with TRBJ1-5; the table's D call, TRBD1, was not checked against the DNA. TRBV21-1 is a recognized pseudogene. This CDR3 has 15 amino acids. The CDR3, as DNA: TGTGCCACCAGGACAGGCTGCCTCGGAGATCAGCCCCAGCATTTT. This sequence encodes CATRTGCLGDQPQHF.

V and J are TRBV6-6 and TRBJ1-2; possibly TRBD1 for D (6 bases). The germline V gene encodes CDR1 MNHNY and CDR2 SVGAGI (reference sequence). The V and J ends lost 0 bases and 5 bases respectively, with 7 bases between them. The CDR3 loop spans 13 amino acids. The CDR3 DNA reads TGTGCCAGCAGTTACTCACAGGGATATGGCTACACCTTC. It specifies CASSYSQGYGYTF.

The chain employs TRBV9 and TRBJ2-1; possibly TRBD1 for D (5 bases). The germline V gene has CDR1 SGDLS and CDR2 YYNGEE. The CDR3 consists of 12 residues. The V end was cut by 2 bases, the J end by 12 bases, with 12 bases between. The CDR3 spells CASSVSGSVQFF. CDR3 bases: TGTGCCAGCAGCGTCTCAGGGTCGGTGCAGTTCTTC.

The genes are TRBV30 and TRBJ2-7; possible D gene TRBD1, 5 bases. The CDR3 contains 14 residues. Per the germline V gene, CDR1 is GTSNPN and CDR2 is SVGIG (reference sequence). Trimming cost V 3 bases and J 6 bases, with 18 bases left between them. CDR3 amino acids: CAWRSGWGFGEQYF. Here the CDR3 DNA reads TGTGCCTGGAGGTCAGGGTGGGGTTTTGGCGAGCAGTACTTC.

This clone appeared a few times. J is TRBJ1-6 and V is TRBV28; possibly TRBD1 for D (6 bases). CDR3 length equals 15 residues. In germline, CDR1 is MDHEN, CDR2 SYDVKM. V lost 6 bases and J 8 bases, leaving 17 bases between the germline ends. CDR3 amino acids: CASRLRRYRDSPLHF. The CDR3 DNA reads as TGTGCCAGCAGGTTACGCAGGTACAGGGATTCACCCCTCCACTTT.

V gene TRBV14 combines with J gene TRBJ2-1, with 7 bases aligning to TRBD1. The ends lost 0 bases at V and 6 bases at J; junction bases unmatched: 8. CDR3 length: 16 residues. Per germline, CDR1 SGHDN and CDR2 FVKESK. DNA for the CDR3: TGTGCCAGCAGCCAAGACAAGGACAGGATCCGCAATGAGCAGTTCTTC. Protein product: CASSQDKDRIRNEQFF.

V gene TRBV7-2 combines with J gene TRBJ1-4, with D uncertain. V dropped 4 bases and J dropped 5 bases, with 14 bases sitting between them. The CDR3 totals 15 residues. The germline CDR1 and CDR2 sequences are SGHTA and FQGNSA. The CDR3 nucleotides read TGTGCCAGCAGCTCAACGTGGGAGATAAATGAAAAACTGTTTTTT. Translation gives CASSSTWEINEKLFF.

The chain is built from TRBV7-9 and TRBJ2-5; D is possibly TRBD2 (7 bases). V dropped 1 base and J dropped 5 bases, with 17 bases sitting between them. The CDR3 spans 16 residues. Germline CDR1 reads SEHNR; CDR2 reads FQNEAQ (reference sequence). The CDR3 nucleotides are TGTGCCAGCAGCTTAGTATCGTTGGCGGGGGCGGAGACCCAGTACTTC. Protein sequence: CASSLVSLAGAETQYF. The complete variable domain, with remaining parts taken from reference TRBV7-9 and TRBJ2-5, reads DTGVSQNPRHKITKRGQNVTFRCDPISEHNRLYWYRQTLGQGPEFLTYFQNEAQLEKSRLLSDRFSAERPKGSFSTLEIQRTEQGDSAMYLCASSLVSLAGAETQYFGPGTRLLVL.

The chain links TRBV11-2 to TRBJ1-2; 10 nucleotides line up with TRBD1. The CDR3 length is 15 residues. Germline V lookup: CDR1 SGHAT, CDR2 FQNNGV. V gave up 5 bases and J gave up 5 bases; unmatched junction bases: 8. The CDR3 protein is CASSPEDRGRYGYTF. The CDR3 DNA follows: TGTGCCAGCAGCCCTGAGGACAGGGGGAGGTATGGCTACACCTTC.

V usage is TRBV6-4 and J usage is TRBJ2-7, with 9 bases that match TRBD1. CDR3 length: 15 residues. V shed 6 bases and J 5 bases; nucleotides not matched to a gene: 11. Germline V gene sequence: CDR1 MRHNA, CDR2 SNTAGT. In DNA, the CDR3 is TGTGCCAGCAGGTGGACAGGGGAGAACGCTGACGAGCAGTACTTC. This gives the protein CASRWTGENADEQYF.

The chain uses TRBV15 and TRBJ1-5; D not certain. This CDR3 has 15 residues. Germline V gene lookup returns CDR1 LNHNV and CDR2 YYDKDF (reference sequence). Trimming removed 5 bases at V and 4 bases at J, with 15 bases between. DNA for the CDR3: TGTGCCACCAGCCCTCGAGGCTTTCCAAATCAGCCCCAGCATTTT. Its protein is CATSPRGFPNQPQHF.

The DNA of the CDR3 is TGTGCCAGCAGACTAAACGGGGTTTCCTACGAGCAGTACGTC. Translated: CASRLNGVSYEQYV. The chain recombines TRBV2 with TRBJ2-7, with D perhaps TRBD2 (5 bases). V dropped 6 bases and J dropped 1 base, with 13 bases sitting between them. CDR1 and CDR2 from the germline V gene are SNHLY and FYNNEI. CDR3 length: 14 amino acids.

V and J are TRBV6-9 and TRBJ1-1; 7 bases fit TRBD1. Unmatched junction bases numbered 12, after V lost 4 bases and J lost 7 bases. Per germline, CDR1 MNHGY and CDR2 SVAAGI. The CDR3 totals 15 residues. CDR3 region: CASSSSGQPTGEAFF. CDR3 in DNA: TGTGCCAGCAGTTCCTCGGGACAGCCCACCGGTGAAGCTTTCTTT.

This clone showed up just a few times. J is TRBJ2-7 and V is TRBV2, with 8 bases identical to TRBD1. CDR1 is SNHLY, CDR2 FYNNEI, per germline. The CDR3 is 13 amino acids. The junction had 5 bases not matched to a gene; V was cut back by 3 bases and J by 7 bases. CDR3 residues: CASSDRRGQEQYF. CDR3 DNA sequence: TGTGCCAGCAGTGACCGCAGGGGGCAGGAGCAGTACTTC.

This clone showed up just a few times. The chain is built from TRBV23-1 and TRBJ2-7; tentative D call: TRBD2 (5 bases). TRBV23-1 is placed among ORFs of uncertain function. V lost 0 bases to trimming and J lost 2 bases, with 14 bases between them. There are 16 residues in the CDR3. As DNA, the CDR3 is TGCGCCAGCAGTCAATCAGGAGGCAGGAGCCCCTACGAGCAGTACTTC. This translates into CASSQSGGRSPYEQYF.

The table lists this clone with a few counts. The chain has TRBV6-4 and TRBJ2-2; possibly TRBD2 for D (5 bases). V was shortened by 9 bases and J by 5 bases, with 13 bases between the two germline ends. CDR1 and CDR2 from the germline V gene are MRHNA and SNTAGT. This CDR3 spans 13 amino acids. This CDR3 is CASSQRSTGELFF. The DNA for the CDR3 is TGTGCCAGTTCCCAGCGGTCGACCGGGGAGCTGTTTTTT.

V gene TRBV5-1 combines with J gene TRBJ1-6, with TRBD1 matching over 9 bases. CDR1 is SGHRS, CDR2 YFSETQ, per germline. The CDR3 length is 15 residues. V was clipped by 4 bases and J by 8 bases; unmatched bases: 7. In DNA form, the CDR3 reads TGCGCCAGCAGCCCCGGGGACAGGGCCGATTCACCCCTCCACTTT. Protein sequence: CASSPGDRADSPLHF.

This chain links TRBV6-1 with TRBJ2-1, with D maybe TRBD2 (5 bases). V was clipped by 8 bases and J by 0 bases, with 11 bases between them. The CDR3 runs to 14 residues. Germline V gene sequence: CDR1 MNHNS, CDR2 SASEGT. The CDR3 loop is CASVAGSSYNEQFF. DNA for the CDR3: TGTGCCAGCGTCGCGGGTAGCTCCTACAATGAGCAGTTCTTC.

V usage is TRBV7-9 and J usage is TRBJ2-5, with 8 bases matching TRBD1. V lost 5 bases, J lost 7 bases, and 15 bases stayed unmatched. CDR3 length equals 16 residues. Germline V gene data show CDR1 as SEHNR and CDR2 as FQNEAQ (reference sequence). The CDR3 coding sequence is TGTGCCAGCAGCACAAGTTCCGGGACAGGATGGTGGACCCAGTACTTC. This sequence encodes CASSTSSGTGWWTQYF.

The chain combines TRBV11-3 with TRBJ2-6; TRBD2 matches at 7 bases. J lost 4 bases, V lost 5 bases, and 8 bases had no gene match. The CDR3 contains 16 residues. Germline V gene data show CDR1 as SGHNT and CDR2 as YENEEA. The CDR3 nucleotides read TGTGCCAGCAGCAGGGAGGGCCTCTACGGGGCCAACGTCCTGACTTTC. Translation gives CASSREGLYGANVLTF.